Below are 27 T cell receptor beta chains sequenced from a single sample in a study of T cell repertoires in cytomegalovirus infection. Their antigen targets remain unknown. TCRdb re-derived calls from the reads in MiXCR, one entry per CDR3 protein. The repertoire consists of hundreds of thousands of distinct CDR3 sequences, with roughly 43% occurring once and the leading ten covering 43%. Sequenced material: cultured PBMCs, taken from culture after CMV antigen stimulation. These receptors came from a human donor in good health (CMV status not recorded). Some clones in this sample may be carry-over from other donors' samples.

Worth noting for this clonotype: One end of the junction fails to match germline, which may point to a read error. CDR3 amino acids: CASSLGGIGYEQYF. The CDR3 coding sequence is TGTGCCAGCAGCTTGGGCGGGATTGGGTACGAGCAGTACTTC. The chain has TRBV5-3 and TRBJ2-7; D perhaps matches TRBD2 (6 bases). TRBV5-3 is sorted into the ORF group, with uncertain function. This CDR3 spans 14 amino acids.

The chain carries TRBV2 and TRBJ2-7, with TRBD2 identical over 9 bases. The CDR3 length is 15 residues. Trimming at V came to 1 base and at J to 7 bases, leaving 8 bases not matched to a gene. CDR1 and CDR2 (germline): SNHLY, FYNNEI. The CDR3 sequence is CASSEDAGGRWEQYF. The CDR3 DNA sequence: TGTGCCAGCAGTGAAGACGCGGGAGGGCGATGGGAGCAGTACTTC.

The rearrangement uses TRBV12-3 or TRBV12-4 and TRBJ2-4; 10 nucleotides match TRBD2. V shed 6 bases and J 1 base; nucleotides not matched to a gene: 3. The CDR3 consists of 15 residues. This CDR3 is CASSSSGSAKNIQYF. Written as DNA, the CDR3 is TGTGCCAGCAGCTCTAGCGGGAGCGCCAAAAACATTCAGTACTTC.

This chain links TRBV11-2 with TRBJ1-4, with 7 bases lining up with TRBD1. J was trimmed by 6 bases and V by 3 bases; bases with no gene match: 7. The CDR3 is 15 residues long. Germline lookup yields CDR1 SGHAT and CDR2 FQNNGV. The CDR3, as DNA: TGTGCCAGCAGCTTCGACAGGGCTGTAGATGAAAAACTGTTTTTT. Translated, it gives CASSFDRAVDEKLFF. The variable domain in full, with the rest retrieved from reference TRBV11-2 and TRBJ1-4, is EAGVAQSPRYKIIEKRQSVAFWCNPISGHATLYWYQQILGQGPKLLIQFQNNGVVDDSQLPKDRFSAERLKGVDSTLKIQPAKLEDSAVYLCASSFDRAVDEKLFFGSGTQLSVL.

This CDR3 is CASSSPSKARPGELFF. The CDR3 DNA sequence: TGTGCCAGCAGTTCCCCGTCCAAGGCTAGACCCGGGGAGCTGTTTTTT. J is TRBJ2-2 and V is TRBV6-5, with D unclear. The germline V gene has CDR1 MNHEY and CDR2 SVGAGI. The germline V and J ends were trimmed by 4 bases and 6 bases, with 18 bases remaining between them. The CDR3 loop spans 16 amino acids.

The sample holds a few counts of this clonotype. The chain has TRBV18 and TRBJ1-6; D is perhaps TRBD1 (5 bases). The CDR3 is 17 amino acids. Germline V gives CDR1 KGHSH, CDR2 LQKENI. Trimming removed 4 bases from V and 6 bases from J, with 19 bases in between. CDR3 in amino acids: CASSLNPGLGLNSPLHF. The DNA for the CDR3 is TGTGCCAGCTCACTCAATCCAGGGTTGGGGCTTAATTCACCCCTCCACTTT.

J is TRBJ2-3 and V is TRBV12-3 or TRBV12-4; D perhaps matches TRBD1 (5 bases). The CDR3 loop spans 12 amino acids. V lost 7 bases to trimming and J lost 5 bases, with 10 bases between them. CDR3 region: CASTPDRDTQYF. The CDR3 DNA follows: TGTGCCAGCACCCCAGACAGAGATACGCAGTATTTT.

The gene calls are TRBV7-8 and TRBJ2-7; 10 bases fit TRBD1. Looked up from germline, CDR1 is SGHVS and CDR2 is FQNEAQ. J was trimmed by 0 bases and V by 5 bases; bases with no gene match: 7. The CDR3 length is 16 residues. CDR3 sequence: CASSPGDRGGSYEQYF. CDR3 nucleotide sequence: TGTGCCAGCAGCCCCGGGGACAGGGGAGGCTCCTACGAGCAGTACTTC. Using reference TRBV7-8 and TRBJ2-7 for the parts outside the CDR3, the full variable domain is GAGVSQSPRYKVAKRGQDVALRCDPISGHVSLFWYQQALGQGPEFLTYFQNEAQLDKSGLPSDRFFAERPEGSVSTLKIQRTQQEDSAVYLCASSPGDRGGSYEQYFGPGTRLTVT.

This clonotype was observed a few times. V is TRBV27 and J is TRBJ2-2; D may correspond to TRBD1 or TRBD2 (5 bases each). V was trimmed by 3 bases and J by 6 bases, leaving 8 bases between them. CDR1 and CDR2 from the germline V gene are MNHEY and SMNVEV (reference sequence). The CDR3 consists of 13 residues. CDR3 region: CASSLGVAGELFF. CDR3 sequence (DNA): TGTGCCAGCAGTTTGGGGGTGGCCGGGGAGCTGTTTTTT.

V usage is TRBV20-1 and J usage is TRBJ2-3; 7 nucleotides match TRBD1. Germline V lookup: CDR1 DFQATT, CDR2 SNEGSKA (reference sequence). The CDR3 consists of 12 residues. Unmatched junction bases numbered 2, after V lost 4 bases and J lost 4 bases. For the CDR3, the DNA is TGCAGTGCTAAGACAGGGTCAGATACGCAGTATTTT. Translated: CSAKTGSDTQYF.

The table lists this clonotype with many counts. V gene TRBV12-3 or TRBV12-4 combines with J gene TRBJ1-5; no firm D call. V shed 5 bases and J shed 6 bases, with 17 bases lying between them. The CDR3 is 15 amino acids. The CDR3 loop is CASSRGPPLGQPQHF. The CDR3, as DNA: TGTGCCAGCAGTCGAGGGCCCCCCCTGGGTCAGCCCCAGCATTTT.

This clonotype was observed a handful of times. The chain links TRBV4-3 to TRBJ2-3; D not certain. The CDR3 has 15 amino acids. Germline V CDR1 and CDR2: LGHNA, YSLEER. Trimming stripped 0 bases from V and 4 bases from J, with 11 bases between. The CDR3 coding sequence is TGCGCCAGCAGCCAAGATTTTGAGTTCCCAGATACGCAGTATTTT. Translated: CASSQDFEFPDTQYF.

This clonotype turned up a few times. The chain has TRBV5-4 and TRBJ2-1; D not resolved. This CDR3 contains 13 residues. Germline assignment: CDR1 SGHNT and CDR2 YYREEE (reference sequence). V was clipped by 4 bases and J by 8 bases, with 13 bases between them. CDR3 sequence reads: CASSMVASHEQFF. The CDR3 DNA sequence: TGTGCCAGCAGCATGGTGGCAAGCCATGAGCAGTTCTTC.

The sample holds a few counts of this clonotype. This rearrangement joins TRBV7-2 to TRBJ1-1, with D perhaps TRBD1 (6 bases). Germline V gene sequence: CDR1 SGHTA, CDR2 FQGNSA. Trimming left V 1 base short and J 2 bases short, with 11 bases between. The CDR3 runs 15 residues. Here the CDR3 DNA reads TGTGCCAGCAGCTTAGGGGGGGGCCTTAACACTGAAGCTTTCTTT. It codes for CASSLGGGLNTEAFF.

This clonotype was counted between two and nine times. The chain joins TRBV7-6 to TRBJ2-5; D is perhaps TRBD2 (5 bases). V was cut by 4 bases and J by 7 bases, with 19 bases left in between. CDR3 length: 15 amino acids. Germline CDR1 is SGHVS and CDR2 is FNYEAQ. As DNA, the CDR3 is TGTGCCAGCAGCTCCCAGCCCGTTCAAGGAGGGACCCAGTACTTC. Translated, it gives CASSSQPVQGGTQYF.

The chain uses TRBV20-1 and TRBJ2-1; no firm D call. From germline, CDR1 is DFQATT and CDR2 SNEGSKA (reference sequence). This CDR3 comprises 12 residues. Trimming took off 6 bases at V and 6 bases at J, with 12 bases between the two ends. CDR3 sequence reads: CSAWATFNEQFF. The CDR3 DNA reads TGCAGTGCGTGGGCCACCTTCAATGAGCAGTTCTTC.

This clonotype has at least ten counts. The J gene is TRBJ2-3, the V gene TRBV7-2; 9 positions agree with TRBD2. This CDR3 region has 16 residues. The V gene's germline CDR1 is SGHTA and CDR2 FQGNSA. J gave up 6 bases and V 7 bases, and 14 bases lay outside the gene matches. The CDR3 coding sequence is TGTGCCAGCACCCCGAGGAAAGCGGGAGGAGGGGATACGCAGTATTTT. Protein sequence: CASTPRKAGGGDTQYF.

This chain uses TRBV7-9 with TRBJ2-7, with 7 bases fitting TRBD1. V trimming: 5 bases; J trimming: 2 bases; junction bases outside the gene matches: 9. Germline V gene sequence: CDR1 SEHNR, CDR2 FQNEAQ (reference sequence). CDR3 length: 15 amino acids. The CDR3 nucleotides read TGTGCCAGCAGCGCTGCTCGGACAGGCGCCTACGAGCAGTACTTC. As protein: CASSAARTGAYEQYF. The variable domain in full, completed from reference TRBV7-9 and TRBJ2-7, reads DTGVSQNPRHKITKRGQNVTFRCDPISEHNRLYWYRQTLGQGPEFLTYFQNEAQLEKSRLLSDRFSAERPKGSFSTLEIQRTEQGDSAMYLCASSAARTGAYEQYFGPGTRLTVT.

The rearrangement uses TRBV19 and TRBJ1-1, with D unresolved. The CDR3 length is 13 residues. The germline gives CDR1 LNHDA, CDR2 SQIVND (reference sequence). Trimming took 3 bases from V and 1 from J, leaving 6 bases between them. As DNA, the CDR3 is TGTGCCAGTAGTATTTCGGGGAACACTGAAGCTTTCTTT. Residues: CASSISGNTEAFF. Complete variable domain (other parts from reference TRBV19 and TRBJ1-1): DGGITQSPKYLFRKEGQNVTLSCEQNLNHDAMYWYRQDPGQGLRLIYYSQIVNDFQKGDIAEGYSVSREKKESFPLTVTSAQKNPTAFYLCASSISGNTEAFFGQGTRLTVV.

The chain has TRBV15 and TRBJ2-5; tentatively, D is TRBD2 (7 bases). V lost 1 base, J lost 1 base, and 16 bases lay in between. The CDR3 extends over 17 amino acids. CDR1 and CDR2 (germline): LNHNV, YYDKDF (reference sequence). CDR3 amino acids: CATSRGGTGGSQETQYF. In DNA form, the CDR3 reads TGTGCCACCAGCAGAGGAGGAACGGGGGGCTCCCAAGAGACCCAGTACTTC. The entire variable domain, with the rest obtained from reference TRBV15 and TRBJ2-5, is as follows: DAMVIQNPRYQVTQFGKPVTLSCSQTLNHNVMYWYQQKSSQAPKLLFHYYDKDFNNEADTPDNFQSRRPNTSFCFLDIRSPGLGDTAMYLCATSRGGTGGSQETQYFGPGTRLLVL.

This clonotype was detected only a few times. V and J are TRBV12-3 or TRBV12-4 and TRBJ1-2; D remains ambiguous. V was shortened by 5 bases and J by 6 bases, with 7 bases between the two germline ends. The CDR3 totals 11 residues. In nucleotides, the CDR3 is TGTGCCAGCAGTGCGATGGATGGCTACACCTTC. Amino acid sequence: CASSAMDGYTF.

There are a few counts of this clonotype. The rearrangement joins TRBV7-9 to TRBJ2-5; TRBD1 matches at 8 bases. The CDR3 length is 14 residues. Germline V lookup: CDR1 SEHNR, CDR2 FQNEAQ (reference sequence). The ends lost 6 bases at V and 5 bases at J; junction bases unmatched: 8. CDR3 sequence: CASRPGTGGETQYF. CDR3 DNA sequence: TGTGCCAGCAGGCCCGGGACAGGAGGCGAGACCCAGTACTTC.

This clonotype came up many times. The rearrangement links TRBV7-2 to TRBJ2-5, with TRBD2 identical over 7 bases. After removal of 3 bases from V and 5 bases from J, the junction contained 0 bases not matched to a gene. CDR1 and CDR2 (germline): SGHTA, FQGNSA. The CDR3 extends over 12 amino acids. The CDR3 DNA sequence: TGTGCCAGCAGCTTCGGGGGGGAGACCCAGTACTTC. Translating gives CASSFGGETQYF.

The rearrangement links TRBV7-9 to TRBJ1-2; tentatively, D is TRBD1 (5 bases). Trimming left V 6 bases short and J 6 bases short, with 11 bases between. Germline V lookup: CDR1 SEHNR, CDR2 FQNEAQ (reference sequence). This CDR3 contains 12 residues. DNA of the CDR3: TGTGCCAGCAGTTCTGACAGAAATGGCTACACCTTC. Translated, it gives CASSSDRNGYTF.

The V call is TRBV6-5, the J call TRBJ2-7; no clear D. V was cut by 4 bases and J by 3 bases, with 16 bases left in between. The CDR3 has 15 amino acids. Looked up from germline, CDR1 is MNHEY and CDR2 is SVGAGI. CDR3 nucleotides: TGTGCCAGCAGTTTCACAGACCAAAGGGACTACGAGCAGTACTTC. Translating gives CASSFTDQRDYEQYF.

Here the CDR3 reads CASSDSFGWGAGTDTQYF. The CDR3 DNA follows: TGTGCCAGCAGTGATTCCTTCGGCTGGGGGGCCGGCACAGATACGCAGTATTTT. The V and J genes are TRBV6-1 and TRBJ2-3; D is tentatively TRBD1 or TRBD2 (6 bases each). Germline V gives CDR1 MNHNS, CDR2 SASEGT. V dropped 3 bases and J dropped 1 base, with 20 bases sitting between them. The CDR3 consists of 18 residues.

The chain is built from TRBV12-3 or TRBV12-4 and TRBJ2-1, with D possibly being TRBD1 (6 bases). The length of the CDR3 is 15 residues. Trimming left V 7 bases short and J 7 bases short, with 20 bases between. The CDR3 region has the DNA TGTGCCAGCACCGAGTACGGGGTGGGGGCAAATGAGCAGTTCTTC. It specifies CASTEYGVGANEQFF.